The 31 T cell receptor beta chains in this list originate from one sample, sequenced in a study of tumor-infiltrating lymphocytes in primary liver carcinoma. Unsorted bulk tissue (roughly 19-30 mg) underwent RNA and DNA co-extraction. A constant-region primer primed TCR beta cDNA synthesis from roughly 510 ng of total RNA. Researchers made the TCR beta libraries by running three nested multiplex PCR rounds with slightly modified ARM-PCR. It was with TRBV1-TRBV30 forward primers and a C-beta reverse primer that the first two PCR rounds were run, at around 10 cycles each. TCRdb recomputed calls from the multiplex PCR reads with MiXCR, one row per CDR3 protein. The sample has tens of thousands of distinct CDR3 sequences; approximately 80% are singletons. The specimen sequenced was liver tumor tissue from sampling region 5. Indicated subset: tumor region T5, tumor centre. These receptors were collected from a woman aged 25 to 39 with primary liver carcinoma and hepatitis B virus infection.

As for this clonotype: One end of the junction is discordant with germline, which a read error may explain. The chain couples TRBV6-5 to TRBJ2-2; possible D gene TRBD1, 6 bases. The length of the CDR3 is 18 residues. Germline lookup yields CDR1 MNHEY and CDR2 SVGAGI. The CDR3 nucleotides are TGTGCCAGTAGTTACTCCCCAGGGGTCAGGAGCGGCAGCGGGGAGCTGTTTTTT. Its protein is CASSYSPGVRSGSGELFF.

This clonotype appeared a single time. Sequence at one end of the junction differs from germline and may be a read error. The J gene is TRBJ2-1, the V gene TRBV4-3, with D unclear. The CDR3 totals 16 residues. Germline CDR1 and CDR2: LGHNA and YSLEER. CDR3 in amino acids: CVSSQDAVSPYNEQFF. The CDR3 DNA is TGCGTCAGCAGCCAAGATGCGGTAAGCCCCTACAATGAGCAGTTCTTC.

About this clonotype itself: The CDR3 does not close with the conserved phenylalanine or tryptophan, likely indicating a read error. The DNA is omitted, as the CDR3 cannot be located on it reliably, and the CDR3 follows TCRdb's listing. The chain links TRBV6-1 to TRBJ2-2; TRBD1, the table's D call, was not compared with the DNA. Germline lookup yields CDR1 MNHNS and CDR2 SASEGT. The CDR3 is 19 residues long, counting both termini. CDR3 loop: CASSETLPGGAAKTGELFV.

With regard to this clonotype: The junction and the germline gene differ at one end; a read error may be behind it. The chain is built from TRBV6-1 and TRBJ1-1; TRBD1 aligns across 8 bases. The V gene's germline CDR1 is MNHNS and CDR2 SASEGT. The CDR3 contains 15 residues. DNA for the CDR3: TGTGACAGCGATTTTTGGACAGGGACTAACACTGAAGCTTTCTTT. Amino acids: CDSDFWTGTNTEAFF.

The table lists this clonotype with many counts. The rearrangement uses TRBV9 and TRBJ2-3, with TRBD2 matching over 10 bases. The CDR3 is 19 residues long. The V segment lost 5 bases and the J segment 0 bases; nucleotides outside the gene matches: 15. Germline CDR1 is SGDLS and CDR2 is YYNGEE. The CDR3 region has the DNA TGTGCCAGCAGTAACTTTCCACTGACTAGCGGGCGTAGCACAGATACGCAGTATTTT. This translates into CASSNFPLTSGRSTDTQYF.

The chain combines TRBV4-3 with TRBJ2-2; TRBD2 matches at 13 bases. This CDR3 spans 19 amino acids. The V gene's germline CDR1 is LGHNA and CDR2 YSLEER. The trim removed 9 bases at V and 7 bases at J, leaving 20 bases unmatched. Here the CDR3 reads CASSVLAGGPRSSIGELFF. As DNA, the CDR3 is TGCGCCAGTAGCGTACTAGCGGGAGGGCCCCGTTCGAGCATCGGGGAGCTGTTTTTT.

This clonotype was counted a few times. Without the conserved terminal phenylalanine or tryptophan, this CDR3 likely stems from a read error. The chain couples TRBV4-3 to TRBJ1-2, with a tentative D call TRBD1 (5 bases). This CDR3 has 20 residues. Germline loops: CDR1 LGHNA, CDR2 YSLEER. The CDR3 loop reads CASNQGEGRGRTATNYGYTL. CDR3 bases: TGCGCCAGCAACCAAGGCGAAGGAAGGGGCAGGACCGCTACTAACTATGGTTACACCCTC.

This chain links TRBV11-3 with TRBJ2-2; TRBD2 matches 7 bases. Germline V gives CDR1 SGHNT, CDR2 YENEEA. There are 17 residues in the CDR3. V lost 7 bases to trimming and J lost 6 bases; unmatched junction nucleotides: 17. The CDR3 coding sequence is TGTGCCAGCACCCAGACCCGCGGGAGAACTCAACCCGGGGAGCTGTTTTTT. This codes for CASTQTRGRTQPGELFF.

This clonotype is judged large. This chain uses TRBV28 with TRBJ2-7; D is uncertain. Between the trimmed V and J ends, which lost 6 bases and 3 bases, there was a span of 9 bases. CDR3 length equals 12 residues. Germline CDR1 MDHEN, CDR2 SYDVKM. CDR3 sequence reads: CASSDSFYEQYF. The CDR3 coding sequence is TGTGCCAGCAGCGACTCCTTCTACGAGCAGTACTTC.

This clonotype came up many times. V and J are TRBV7-2 and TRBJ2-3; no clear D. Germline CDR1 reads SGHTA; CDR2 reads FQGNSA. V was pared by 3 bases and J by 10 bases, with 14 bases between. This CDR3 has 13 residues. CDR3 sequence reads: CASSFTSLGSQYF. Written as DNA, the CDR3 is TGTGCCAGCAGCTTTACGTCCCTTGGGTCGCAGTATTTT.

J is TRBJ2-7 and V is TRBV29-1; TRBD1 aligns across 7 bases. Germline CDR1 and CDR2: SQVTM and ANQGSEA. The CDR3 has 13 residues. The V and J ends lost 3 bases and 3 bases, in that order; junction bases with no gene match: 5. The CDR3 region is CSVEDRMGYEQYV. The DNA for the CDR3 is TGCAGCGTTGAGGACAGGATGGGCTACGAGCAGTACGTC.

A word on this clonotype: Germline is not matched at one junction end, which may reflect a read error. The CDR3 here is CSSNSYDYGQYF. In nucleotides, the CDR3 is TGTAGCAGCAACTCCTACGACTACGGGCAGTACTTC. The chain employs TRBV11-2 and TRBJ2-7; possible D gene TRBD2, 5 bases. CDR1 is SGHAT and CDR2 is FQNNGV in the germline V gene. This CDR3 contains 12 residues.

A remark on this clonotype: Given the absence of the conserved phenylalanine or tryptophan at the CDR3 end, a read error is likely. The rearrangement joins TRBV20-1 to TRBJ2-6; D remains ambiguous. CDR3 length: 16 residues. Germline V gene data show CDR1 as DFQATT and CDR2 as SNEGSKA (reference sequence). The CDR3 loop is CCARSGFLAGANVLTL. CDR3 bases: TGCTGTGCTAGATCAGGATTCTTGGCAGGGGCCAACGTCCTGACTCTC.

With regard to this clonotype: The junction does not match germline at one end; this may be a read error. The chain is built from TRBV11-2 and TRBJ1-4; a weak D match, TRBD1 (5 bases). This CDR3 contains 12 residues. Germline CDR1 and CDR2: SGHAT and FQNNGV. CDR3 in DNA: TGTGCCTGCAGTCCCTGGAGGGGAAAACTGTTTTTT. Encoded protein: CACSPWRGKLFF.

This clonotype was counted many times. The chain combines TRBV6-2 or TRBV6-3 with TRBJ2-3; D remains unclear. CDR3 length equals 13 residues. Between the trimmed V and J ends, which lost 2 bases and 6 bases, there was a span of 9 bases. Germline CDR1 is MNHEY and CDR2 is SVGEGT. The CDR3 loop reads CASSYALLDTQYF. CDR3 DNA sequence: TGTGCCAGCAGTTACGCGTTGTTGGATACGCAGTATTTT.

The rearrangement links TRBV12-3 or TRBV12-4 to TRBJ2-3; D remains unclear. The CDR3 sequence is 14 residues long. The DNA of the CDR3 is TGTACCATCAGTTTAAGTAGGGAAGGCTCAATGCAGTATTTT. It yields the protein CTISLSREGSMQYF.

Turning to this clonotype: Just one base apart from a much larger clone, this may be a read error. V usage is TRBV12-3 or TRBV12-4 and J usage is TRBJ2-1, with TRBD1 matching 7 bases. The CDR3 sequence is 19 residues long. V was clipped by 7 bases and J by 4 bases; unmatched bases: 22. The CDR3 region is CASNLREIRDSIGYNEQFF. For the CDR3, the DNA is TGTGCCAGCAATTTGAGGGAGATTCGGGACAGTATTGGGTACAATGAGCAGTTCTTC.

The rearrangement links TRBV4-3 to TRBJ2-7, with a possible D match to TRBD1 (6 bases). This CDR3 is 15 amino acids long. V was shortened by 2 bases and J by 2 bases, with 13 bases between the two germline ends. Germline V gene data show CDR1 as LGHNA and CDR2 as YSLEER. The CDR3 DNA reads as TGCGCCAGCAGCCAACTACAGGGCAGCACCTACGAGCAGTACTTC. The encoded protein is CASSQLQGSTYEQYF.

Comments on this clonotype: With a much larger clone just one base away, this may be a read error. The chain combines TRBV13 with TRBJ2-7; 7 bases fit TRBD1. There are 11 residues in the CDR3. The germline CDR1 and CDR2 sequences are PRHDT and FYEKMQ (reference sequence). J lost 13 bases, V lost 5 bases, and 8 bases had no gene match. The CDR3 is CASSLGQASYF. CDR3 DNA sequence: TGTGCCAGCAGCCTCGGACAGGCTAGTTACTTC.

This clonotype has just a few counts. The junction differs from germline at one of its ends, possibly a read error. The V gene is TRBV4-2, the J gene TRBJ2-7, with 11 nucleotides matching TRBD1. The CDR3 runs to 18 residues. Looked up from germline, CDR1 is LGHNA and CDR2 is YNFKEQ. The CDR3 sequence is CASSQEHLGQGEPREQYF. CDR3 DNA sequence: TGTGCCAGCAGCCAGGAACACCTGGGACAGGGGGAACCGCGCGAGCAGTATTTC.

Regarding this clonotype: It may be a read error: a sequence one base away is much more abundant. This chain connects TRBV20-1 to TRBJ2-1; D call uncertain. CDR1 DFQATT and CDR2 SNEGSKA come from the germline V gene (reference sequence). Trimming stripped 5 bases from V and 0 bases from J, with 17 bases between. The CDR3 has 16 residues. As DNA, the CDR3 is TGCAGTGCTTCCCCCCCTCGGCGAAGCTCCTACAATGAGCAGTTCTTC. This gives the protein CSASPPRRSSYNEQFF.

This clonotype is classed as large. V gene TRBV12-3 or TRBV12-4 combines with J gene TRBJ2-1; 11 bases match TRBD2. Trimming took 6 bases from V and 9 from J; bases not matched to a gene: 10. The CDR3 loop spans 15 amino acids. The DNA for the CDR3 is TGTGCCAGCAGCCTGTCCGGGACTAGCGGACTTGAGCAGTTCTTC. This sequence encodes CASSLSGTSGLEQFF.

A word on this clonotype: A read error may account for a junction end that differs from germline. The gene calls are TRBV10-3 and TRBJ1-3; D call uncertain. CDR3 length equals 14 residues. Germline CDR1 is ENHRY and CDR2 is SYGVKD. CDR3 protein: CAICELVSGNTIYF. CDR3 DNA sequence: TGTGCCATCTGTGAGTTAGTCTCTGGAAACACCATATATTTT.

Many counts were recorded for this clonotype. The CDR3, as DNA: TGTGCCAGCAGCTTAGGGACTAGCGGAGCTAGGAATGAGCAGTTCTTC. It encodes CASSLGTSGARNEQFF. The J gene is TRBJ2-1, the V gene TRBV7-9; 10 positions match TRBD2. The germline V gene encodes CDR1 SEHNR and CDR2 FQNEAQ (reference sequence). This CDR3 region has 16 residues. Trimming removed 1 base from V and 7 bases from J; junction bases left unmatched: 7.

About this clonotype: At one of its ends the junction is not consistent with the germline gene, which may arise from a read error. This chain links TRBV5-4 with TRBJ2-3, with 8 bases matching TRBD1. CDR1 is SGHNT and CDR2 is YYREEE in the germline V gene (reference sequence). This CDR3 has 14 amino acids. CDR3 residues: CAISGTGGTYTQYF. The CDR3 DNA is TGCGCGATCTCTGGGACAGGTGGAACATATACGCAGTATTTT.

About this clonotype itself: Lacking the conserved final phenylalanine or tryptophan, this CDR3 likely reflects a read error. The rearrangement links TRBV6-5 to TRBJ2-7; 10 bases fit TRBD2. This CDR3 comprises 17 residues. CDR1 is MNHEY, CDR2 SVGAGI, per germline. CDR3 in amino acids: CASSFAGTSESSYEQYI. The CDR3, as DNA: TGCGCCAGCAGCTTCGCCGGGACTAGCGAGAGCTCCTACGAGCAGTACATC.

This clonotype appeared many times. This chain links TRBV29-1 with TRBJ2-5; 7 nucleotides align to TRBD2. Germline CDR1 reads SQVTM; CDR2 reads ANQGSEA. Unmatched junction bases numbered 7, after V lost 4 bases and J lost 5 bases. The CDR3 is 13 residues long. CDR3 amino acids: CSVGGRAAETQYF. The CDR3 DNA follows: TGCAGCGTTGGTGGGAGGGCCGCTGAGACCCAGTACTTC. Based on the CDR3 plus reference TRBV29-1 and TRBJ2-5, the full variable domain is SAVISQKPSRDICQRGTSLTIQCQVDSQVTMMFWYRQQPGQSLTLIATANQGSEATYESGFVIDKFPISRPNLTFSTLTVSNMSPEDSSIYLCSVGGRAAETQYFGPGTRLLVL.

This clonotype was seen only a few times. The junction departs from the called germline gene at one end, perhaps through a read error. V and J are TRBV11-2 and TRBJ2-7; D is tentatively TRBD1 or TRBD2 (5 bases each). The CDR3 covers 17 residues. Germline V gene sequence: CDR1 SGHAT, CDR2 FQNNGV. The CDR3 nucleotides read TGTGCTAGCAGCTCCCTACTGGGGACGGTGAACTCCCACAAGCAGTACTTC. Amino acids: CASSSLLGTVNSHKQYF.

This clonotype was detected a few times. Since no conserved phenylalanine or tryptophan closes the CDR3, a read error is the likely cause. V is TRBV11-2 and J is TRBJ1-1, with a possible D match to TRBD1 (6 bases). Deletions cut 6 bases from V and 11 bases from J, with 22 bases between. The CDR3 length is 14 residues. CDR1 is SGHAT and CDR2 is FQNNGV in the germline V gene. In DNA form, the CDR3 reads TGTGCCAGCAGGATCCTAGGACAGTGCGGTGAGGCTTTCTTA. Its protein is CASRILGQCGEAFL.

There are many counts of this clonotype. The gene calls are TRBV20-1 and TRBJ1-3; TRBD1 might be the D (5 bases). Germline assignment: CDR1 DFQATT and CDR2 SNEGSKA (reference sequence). This CDR3 has 14 amino acids. The V end lost 5 bases, the J end lost 4 bases, and 15 bases lay between the germline ends. CDR3 residues: CSAPGRGEGNTIYF. The DNA for the CDR3 is TGCAGTGCTCCCGGGCGGGGGGAGGGAAACACCATATATTTT.

The chain recombines TRBV28 with TRBJ1-4, with D uncertain. Germline V gene lookup returns CDR1 MDHEN and CDR2 SYDVKM. Deletions cut 7 bases from V and 7 bases from J, with 19 bases between. This CDR3 has 15 residues. CDR3 residues: CASNTCVGEIEKLFF. CDR3 coding DNA: TGTGCCAGCAACACCTGCGTCGGAGAGATTGAAAAACTGTTTTTT.